Following are 30 T cell receptor beta chains from one sample sequenced in a study of T cells in localized non-small cell lung cancer. Sequencing was performed with immunoSEQ multiplex PCR; in TCRdb, only in-frame clones are kept and a portion is missing. The table lists tens of thousands of clones, approximately 80% of them singletons. Sequenced material: peripheral blood, taken before any cancer treatment. The receptors originated from a male donor older than 55 with stage III squamous cell lung carcinoma.

The chain uses TRBV29-1 and TRBJ1-1; 8 positions agree with TRBD1. Per germline, CDR1 SQVTM and CDR2 ANQGSEA. The CDR3 runs to 13 residues. V trimming: 5 bases; J trimming: 0 bases; junction bases outside the gene matches: 2. CDR3 in amino acids: CSVRTGMNTEAFF. Written as DNA, the CDR3 is TGCAGCGTTAGGACAGGGATGAACACTGAAGCTTTCTTT. The full variable domain, its missing parts supplied by reference TRBV29-1 and TRBJ1-1, is SAVISQKPSRDICQRGTSLTIQCQVDSQVTMMFWYRQQPGQSLTLIATANQGSEATYESGFVIDKFPISRPNLTFSTLTVSNMSPEDSSIYLCSVRTGMNTEAFFGQGTRLTVV.

The rearrangement joins TRBV7-9 to TRBJ2-7, with no clear D. Trimming left V 1 base short and J 5 bases short, with 9 bases between. There are 13 residues in the CDR3. Germline V gene data show CDR1 as SEHNR and CDR2 as FQNEAQ (reference sequence). CDR3 nucleotide sequence: TGTGCCAGCAGCTTAGTCGGCACCGACGAGCAGTACTTC. This translates into CASSLVGTDEQYF.

This chain links TRBV9 with TRBJ1-2; D may be TRBD1 (6 bases). The V end lost 0 bases, the J end lost 7 bases, and 10 bases lay between the germline ends. Germline V lookup: CDR1 SGDLS, CDR2 YYNGEE. The CDR3 covers 13 residues. CDR3 in DNA: TGTGCCAGCAGCGTAGCCACAGGGACTGGCTACACCTTC. Residues: CASSVATGTGYTF. The whole variable domain, filled in from reference TRBV9 and TRBJ1-2, reads DSGVTQTPKHLITATGQRVTLRCSPRSGDLSVYWYQQSLDQGLQFLIQYYNGEERAKGNILERFSAQQFPDLHSELNLSSLELGDSALYFCASSVATGTGYTFGSGTRLTVV.

The chain recombines TRBV2 with TRBJ2-7, with D hard to call. Germline V lookup: CDR1 SNHLY, CDR2 FYNNEI. The CDR3 runs to 14 residues. V lost 2 bases, J lost 1 base, and 9 bases lay in between. This CDR3 is CASSELVWSYEQYF. The CDR3 bases are TGTGCCAGCAGTGAATTAGTATGGTCCTACGAGCAGTACTTC.

The chain combines TRBV15 with TRBJ2-5; possible D gene TRBD2, 6 bases. Germline CDR1 is LNHNV and CDR2 is YYDKDF (reference sequence). V lost 0 bases and J 5 bases, leaving 19 bases between the germline ends. This CDR3 spans 17 amino acids. CDR3 sequence: CATSRDPMMGGGETQYF. The DNA of the CDR3 is TGTGCCACCAGCAGAGACCCTATGATGGGGGGTGGGGAGACCCAGTACTTC.

This chain joins TRBV2 and TRBJ1-6; 9 nucleotides match TRBD1. The germline V gene encodes CDR1 SNHLY and CDR2 FYNNEI. The CDR3 extends over 14 amino acids. J gave up 7 bases and V 5 bases, and 3 bases lay outside the gene matches. The CDR3 DNA sequence: TGTGCCAGCAGTCGGGACAGGGAAAATTCACCCCTCCACTTT. Translation: CASSRDRENSPLHF.

The chain carries TRBV7-9 and TRBJ1-1; the D gene is possibly TRBD1 (5 bases). The CDR3 runs 13 residues. With 2 bases removed from V and 7 bases from J, the gap between germline ends came to 11 bases. The germline gives CDR1 SEHNR, CDR2 FQNEAQ (reference sequence). CDR3 residues: CASSLLQEREAFF. The CDR3 DNA follows: TGTGCCAGCAGCTTATTACAGGAGCGTGAAGCTTTCTTT.

The chain links TRBV7-6 to TRBJ1-2; 8 bases fit TRBD1. Germline V gene lookup returns CDR1 SGHVS and CDR2 FNYEAQ. The CDR3 has 12 amino acids. The junction had 2 bases not matched to a gene; V was cut back by 3 bases and J by 8 bases. Here the CDR3 reads CASSLGTGGYTF. The CDR3 bases are TGTGCCAGCAGCTTGGGGACAGGCGGCTACACCTTC.

For this clone: The junction departs from germline at one end; a sequencing error may be responsible. J is TRBJ1-2 and V is TRBV2; a possible D gene is TRBD1 (5 bases). Germline assignment: CDR1 SNHLY and CDR2 FYNNEI. CDR3 length: 12 residues. The CDR3 region is CASNEGAYGYTF. DNA of the CDR3: TGTGCCAGCAATGAAGGGGCCTATGGCTACACCTTC. The full variable domain, in which reference TRBV2 and TRBJ1-2 provide the parts outside the CDR3, is EPEVTQTPSHQVTQMGQEVILRCVPISNHLYFYWYRQILGQKVEFLVSFYNNEISEKSEIFDDQFSVERPDGSNFTLKIRSTKLEDSAMYFCASNEGAYGYTFGSGTRLTVV.

The chain recombines TRBV30 with TRBJ1-2, with a weak D call TRBD1 (5 bases). This CDR3 contains 13 residues. Trimming cost V 0 bases and J 4 bases, with 9 bases left between them. Germline values: CDR1 GTSNPN, CDR2 SVGIG (reference sequence). In DNA form, the CDR3 reads TGTGCCTGGAGTGTATTTGGGGCCTATGGCTACACCTTC. It yields the protein CAWSVFGAYGYTF.

This chain connects TRBV12-5 to TRBJ1-3; the D is unclear. The germline CDR1 and CDR2 sequences are LGHNT and FRNRAP. The CDR3 contains 15 residues. V was shortened by 5 bases and J by 2 bases, with 13 bases between the two germline ends. The CDR3 region is CASGPPAEPGNTIYF. As DNA, the CDR3 is TGTGCTAGTGGTCCACCCGCAGAACCTGGAAACACCATATATTTT.

This chain links TRBV7-3 with TRBJ2-2; the D gene is possibly TRBD2 (5 bases). V gave up 0 bases and J gave up 3 bases, with 14 bases separating them. This CDR3 has 17 amino acids. From germline, CDR1 is SGHTA and CDR2 FQGTGA. The CDR3 here is CASSLTRGLMDTGELFF. CDR3 DNA sequence: TGTGCCAGCAGCTTAACGCGAGGGTTGATGGACACCGGGGAGCTGTTTTTT.

The V call is TRBV5-6, the J call TRBJ2-1; D is possibly TRBD1 or TRBD2 (6 bases each). Germline V lookup: CDR1 SGHDT, CDR2 YYEEEE. V shed 0 bases and J shed 5 bases, with 12 bases lying between them. This CDR3 has 15 amino acids. CDR3: CASSLDREVHNEQFF. As DNA, the CDR3 is TGTGCCAGCAGCTTGGACAGGGAGGTCCACAATGAGCAGTTCTTC.

The genes are TRBV5-1 and TRBJ1-6, with unresolved D. Germline values: CDR1 SGHRS, CDR2 YFSETQ. The V end lost 0 bases, the J end lost 7 bases, and 14 bases lay between the germline ends. The CDR3 spans 16 residues. In DNA, the CDR3 is TGCGCCAGCAGCTTGGAGGGCAGCACGGGAAATTCACCCCTCCACTTT. Translated, it gives CASSLEGSTGNSPLHF.

Details on this clone: One end of the junction does not line up with germline, which may come from a read error. This chain uses TRBV19 with TRBJ1-5, with TRBD1 matching over 8 bases. Germline CDR1 LNHDA, CDR2 SQIVND (reference sequence). The CDR3 contains 15 residues. The CDR3 here is CSTSPDRVGNQPQHF. The CDR3 DNA follows: TGCTCCACTTCCCCGGACAGGGTGGGCAATCAGCCCCAGCATTTT.

This chain uses TRBV6-5 with TRBJ2-7; TRBD2 matches at 7 bases. Germline CDR1 is MNHEY and CDR2 is SVGAGI. CDR3 size: 14 residues. V was pared by 4 bases and J by 3 bases, with 6 bases of the junction left unmatched. CDR3 coding DNA: TGTGCCAGCAGTTCCCCGGGACTACGCTACGAGCAGTACTTC. Its translation is CASSSPGLRYEQYF.

The chain employs TRBV5-4 and TRBJ2-3, with D unresolved. CDR3 length equals 12 residues. Germline V gives CDR1 SGHNT, CDR2 YYREEE (reference sequence). The V end lost 5 bases, the J end lost 2 bases, and 6 bases lay between the germline ends. DNA of the CDR3: TGTGCCAGCAGTCTAGACACAGATACGCAGTATTTT. As protein: CASSLDTDTQYF.

The V gene is TRBV5-1, the J gene TRBJ2-2, with 7 bases lining up with TRBD1. The ends lost 0 bases at V and 4 bases at J; junction bases unmatched: 3. From germline, CDR1 is SGHRS and CDR2 YFSETQ. The CDR3 extends over 15 amino acids. The CDR3 is CASSLGQGITGELFF. CDR3 DNA sequence: TGCGCCAGCAGCTTGGGACAGGGAATCACCGGGGAGCTGTTTTTT.

This clone was detected once. This chain links TRBV2 with TRBJ2-2; TRBD2 matches 7 bases. The CDR3 runs to 17 residues. Trimming took 2 bases from V and 5 from J; bases not matched to a gene: 11. CDR1 is SNHLY, CDR2 FYNNEI, per germline. Here the CDR3 DNA reads TGTGCCAGCAGTGAATGGGGAGGGACGGCAAATACCGGGGAGCTGTTTTTT. Translating gives CASSEWGGTANTGELFF. Supplemented by reference TRBV2 and TRBJ2-2, the full variable domain reads EPEVTQTPSHQVTQMGQEVILRCVPISNHLYFYWYRQILGQKVEFLVSFYNNEISEKSEIFDDQFSVERPDGSNFTLKIRSTKLEDSAMYFCASSEWGGTANTGELFFGEGSRLTVL.

The chain carries TRBV5-1 and TRBJ2-1; 7 bases fit TRBD1. This CDR3 has 15 amino acids. Looked up from germline, CDR1 is SGHRS and CDR2 is YFSETQ. After removal of 3 bases from V and 4 bases from J, the junction contained 7 bases not matched to a gene. CDR3 protein: CASSYDRDGYNEQFF. CDR3 coding DNA: TGCGCCAGCAGCTACGACAGGGATGGTTACAATGAGCAGTTCTTC.

The chain recombines TRBV9 with TRBJ1-1, with D unresolved. The CDR3 consists of 14 residues. Germline CDR1 is SGDLS and CDR2 is YYNGEE. V lost 2 bases, J lost 5 bases, and 13 bases lay in between. This CDR3 is CASSVGRVETEAFF. In nucleotides, the CDR3 is TGTGCCAGCAGCGTCGGACGGGTGGAGACTGAAGCTTTCTTT.

This chain links TRBV5-1 with TRBJ2-1; 7 bases are a match to TRBD1. With 5 bases clipped from V and 6 bases from J, the junction kept 5 bases outside the gene matches. Germline-derived CDR1 and CDR2 are SGHRS and YFSETQ. The CDR3 is made up of 13 amino acids. In nucleotides, the CDR3 is TGCGCCAGCAGTCTACAGGGGATCAATGAGCAGTTCTTC. This encodes CASSLQGINEQFF.

This chain links TRBV11-1 with TRBJ2-5, with a tentative D call TRBD2 (6 bases). Germline lookup yields CDR1 SGHAT and CDR2 FQDESV (reference sequence). This CDR3 has 14 residues. V lost 3 bases, J lost 1 base, and 9 bases lay in between. The CDR3, as DNA: TGTGCCAGCAGCTTTTGGGGAGGCCAAGAGACCCAGTACTTC. It is translated as CASSFWGGQETQYF.

The chain employs TRBV6-1 and TRBJ2-1, with D perhaps TRBD2 (8 bases). V lost 2 bases to trimming and J lost 8 bases, with 22 bases between them. Germline CDR1 and CDR2: MNHNS and SASEGT. CDR3 length equals 17 residues. The CDR3 protein is CASSEPRGASGFDEQFF. In DNA form, the CDR3 reads TGTGCCAGCAGTGAACCCAGGGGGGCTAGCGGGTTCGATGAGCAGTTCTTC.

The rearrangement links TRBV11-2 to TRBJ1-1, with D possibly matching TRBD1 (5 bases). Germline values: CDR1 SGHAT, CDR2 FQNNGV. The CDR3 runs to 18 residues. Trimming pared 3 bases from V and 4 bases from J, leaving 24 bases between. The CDR3 loop is CASSFKTVNKGSGTEAFF. CDR3 sequence (DNA): TGTGCCAGCAGCTTCAAGACAGTGAACAAGGGCTCCGGCACTGAAGCTTTCTTT.

This clone was seen a single time. In DNA form, the CDR3 reads TGTGCCAGCAGTAGGGCGGGGATGAACACTGAAGCTTTCTTT. Its protein product is CASSRAGMNTEAFF. The genes are TRBV6-5 and TRBJ1-1, with D uncertain. The length of the CDR3 is 14 residues. Germline V gene data show CDR1 as MNHEY and CDR2 as SVGAGI. Trimming stripped 5 bases from V and 0 bases from J, with 10 bases between.

The genes are TRBV19 and TRBJ2-3; D is unresolved. Germline V gives CDR1 LNHDA, CDR2 SQIVND (reference sequence). There are 12 residues in the CDR3. The germline V and J ends were trimmed by 6 bases and 6 bases, with 10 bases remaining between them. This CDR3 is CASSVPRDTQYF. CDR3 in DNA: TGTGCCAGTAGCGTCCCAAGGGATACGCAGTATTTT.

The gene calls are TRBV6-1 and TRBJ2-1; 9 positions match TRBD1. The CDR3 has 15 amino acids. Germline CDR1 and CDR2: MNHNS and SASEGT. After removal of 5 bases from V and 8 bases from J, the junction contained 10 bases not matched to a gene. The CDR3 DNA follows: TGTGCCAGCAGTCCGACAGGGGGTTCCTCCCATGAGCAGTTCTTC. Protein sequence: CASSPTGGSSHEQFF.

The chain has TRBV7-9 and TRBJ2-5, with a tentative D call TRBD2 (5 bases). Between the trimmed V and J ends, which lost 1 base and 0 bases, there was a span of 6 bases. This CDR3 is 14 amino acids long. Germline V lookup: CDR1 SEHNR, CDR2 FQNEAQ (reference sequence). The CDR3, as DNA: TGTGCCAGCAGCTTAGGAGGGTACCAAGAGACCCAGTACTTC. As protein: CASSLGGYQETQYF.

This chain connects TRBV7-9 to TRBJ2-5, with D unresolved. Trimming stripped 5 bases from V and 1 base from J, with 14 bases between. From germline, CDR1 is SEHNR and CDR2 FQNEAQ (reference sequence). The CDR3 length is 15 residues. In DNA form, the CDR3 reads TGTGCCAGCAGCCCCCAGGCTGTGCCCCAAGAGACCCAGTACTTC. This encodes CASSPQAVPQETQYF.